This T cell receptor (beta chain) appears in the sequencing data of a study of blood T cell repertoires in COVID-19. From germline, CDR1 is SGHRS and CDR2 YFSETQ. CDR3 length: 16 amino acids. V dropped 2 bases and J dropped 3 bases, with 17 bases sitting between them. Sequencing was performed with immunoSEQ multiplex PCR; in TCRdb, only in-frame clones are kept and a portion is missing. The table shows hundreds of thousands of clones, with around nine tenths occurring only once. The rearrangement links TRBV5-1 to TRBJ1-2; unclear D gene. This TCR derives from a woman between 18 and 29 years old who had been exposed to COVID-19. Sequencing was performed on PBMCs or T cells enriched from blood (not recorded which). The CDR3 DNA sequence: TGCGCCAGCAGCTTTACTGGGGAGTTATCGGACTATGGCTACACCTTC. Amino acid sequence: CASSFTGELSDYGYTF. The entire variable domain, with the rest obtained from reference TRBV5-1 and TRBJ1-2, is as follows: KAGVTQTPRYLIKTRGQQVTLSCSPISGHRSVSWYQQTPGQGLQFLFEYFSETQRNKGNFPGRFSGRQFSNSRSEMNVSTLELGDSALYLCASSFTGELSDYGYTFGSGTRLTVV.